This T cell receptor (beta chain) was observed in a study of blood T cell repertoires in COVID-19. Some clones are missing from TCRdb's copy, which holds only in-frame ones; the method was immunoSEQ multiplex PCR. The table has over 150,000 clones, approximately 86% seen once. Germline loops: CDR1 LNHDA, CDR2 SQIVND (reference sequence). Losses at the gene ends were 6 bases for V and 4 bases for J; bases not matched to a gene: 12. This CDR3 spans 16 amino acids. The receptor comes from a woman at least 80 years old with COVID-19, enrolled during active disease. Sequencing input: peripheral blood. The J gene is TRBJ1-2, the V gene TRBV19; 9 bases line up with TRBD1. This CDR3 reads CASSPRTGGAIYGYTF. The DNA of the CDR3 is TGTGCCAGTAGCCCACGAACAGGGGGCGCGATCTATGGCTACACCTTC.